This TCR beta chain was found in a study of cytomegalovirus exposure and HLA in healthy donors. Study outcomes and limitations: Later on, an analysis tied 15,000 to 20,000 TCR beta sequences to HLA alleles at 0.05 false discovery rate. The study recorded 160 or so TCR beta chains that were cytomegalovirus-associated. The authors later linked a missense DCLRE1C variant to TCR beta V- and J-gene trimming. Reports indicated that the classifier achieved high specificity and sensitivity in diagnosing cytomegalovirus status.

Primers included in the PCR were 60 Vbeta and 13 Jbeta primers. Sequencing used immunoSEQ multiplex PCR; TCRdb keeps in-frame clones, though not all of them. This sample has around 120,000 clones, with around 10% found just once. In regard to this clone: What it binds is not known.

Deletions cut 2 bases from V and 3 bases from J, with 19 bases between. The CDR3 totals 18 residues. The receptor was isolated from a man younger than 45 in good health and CMV-seronegative. Material: PBMCs. This rearrangement joins TRBV23-1 to TRBJ1-4, with D unresolved. TRBV23-1 is sorted into the ORF group, with uncertain function. The CDR3 nucleotides read TGCGCCAGCAGTCAACCCCCGATCAGGAGGGCAGCTAATGAAAAACTGTTTTTT. Protein: CASSQPPIRRAANEKLFF.